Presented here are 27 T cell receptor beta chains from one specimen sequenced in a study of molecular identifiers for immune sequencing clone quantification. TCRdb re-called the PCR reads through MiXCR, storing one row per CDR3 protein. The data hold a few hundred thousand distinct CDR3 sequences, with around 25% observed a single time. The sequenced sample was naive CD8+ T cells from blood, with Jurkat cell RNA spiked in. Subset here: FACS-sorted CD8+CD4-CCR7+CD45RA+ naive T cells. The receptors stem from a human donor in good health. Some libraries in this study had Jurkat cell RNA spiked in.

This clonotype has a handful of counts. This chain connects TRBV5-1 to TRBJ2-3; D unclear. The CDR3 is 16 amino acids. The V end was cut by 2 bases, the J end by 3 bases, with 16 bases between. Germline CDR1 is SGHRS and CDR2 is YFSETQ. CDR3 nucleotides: TGCGCCAGCAGCTTCGGCCGGAGTTTGGGGACAGATACGCAGTATTTT. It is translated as CASSFGRSLGTDTQYF.

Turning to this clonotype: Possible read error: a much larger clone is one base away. CDR3 sequence reads: CASSLLTSGSPSTDTQYF. CDR3 coding DNA: TGTGCCAGCAGCTTACTGACTAGCGGGAGCCCTAGCACAGATACGCAGTATTTT. The chain carries TRBV7-3 and TRBJ2-3; 12 nucleotides line up with TRBD2. The J segment lost 0 bases and the V segment lost 2 bases, leaving 6 bases of the junction unmatched. The germline gives CDR1 SGHTA, CDR2 FQGTGA. This CDR3 is built from 18 residues.

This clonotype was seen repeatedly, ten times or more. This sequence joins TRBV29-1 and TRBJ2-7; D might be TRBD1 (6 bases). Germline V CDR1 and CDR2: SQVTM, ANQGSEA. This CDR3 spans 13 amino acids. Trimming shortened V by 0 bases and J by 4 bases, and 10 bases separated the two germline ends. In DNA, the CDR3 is TGCAGCGTTGAAGATAGCAGGGGATACGAGCAGTACTTC. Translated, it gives CSVEDSRGYEQYF.

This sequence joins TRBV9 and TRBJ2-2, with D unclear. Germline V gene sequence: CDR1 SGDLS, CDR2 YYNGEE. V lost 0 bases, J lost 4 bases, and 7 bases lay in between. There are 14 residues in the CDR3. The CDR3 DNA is TGTGCCAGCAGCGTAGTACAAACCACCGGGGAGCTGTTTTTT. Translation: CASSVVQTTGELFF.

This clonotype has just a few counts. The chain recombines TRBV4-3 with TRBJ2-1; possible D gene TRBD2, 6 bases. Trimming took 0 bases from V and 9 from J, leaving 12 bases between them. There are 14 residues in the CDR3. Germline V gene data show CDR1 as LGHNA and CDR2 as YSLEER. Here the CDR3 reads CASSQDAGLAEQFF. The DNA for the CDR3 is TGCGCCAGCAGCCAAGATGCGGGGCTCGCTGAGCAGTTCTTC.

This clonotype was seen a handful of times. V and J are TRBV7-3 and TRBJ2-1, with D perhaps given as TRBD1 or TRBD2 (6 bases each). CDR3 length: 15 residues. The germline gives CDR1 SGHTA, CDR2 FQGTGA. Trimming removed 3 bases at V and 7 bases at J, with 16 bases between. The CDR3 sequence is CASSLGGPVGNEQFF. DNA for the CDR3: TGTGCCAGCAGCTTGGGGGGCCCGGTGGGAAATGAGCAGTTCTTC.

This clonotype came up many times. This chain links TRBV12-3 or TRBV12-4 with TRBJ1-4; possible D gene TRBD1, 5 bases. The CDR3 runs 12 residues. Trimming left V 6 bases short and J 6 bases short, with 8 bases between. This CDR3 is CASRRGDEKLFF. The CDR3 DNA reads TGTGCCAGCAGACGGGGGGATGAAAAACTGTTTTTT.

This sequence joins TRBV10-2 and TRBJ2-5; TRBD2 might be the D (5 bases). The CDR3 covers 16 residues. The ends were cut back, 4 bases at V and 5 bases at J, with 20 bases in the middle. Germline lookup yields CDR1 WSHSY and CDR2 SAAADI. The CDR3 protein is CASSVFGSGGMETQYF. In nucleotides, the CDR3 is TGCGCCAGCAGTGTATTCGGCAGCGGAGGAATGGAGACCCAGTACTTC.

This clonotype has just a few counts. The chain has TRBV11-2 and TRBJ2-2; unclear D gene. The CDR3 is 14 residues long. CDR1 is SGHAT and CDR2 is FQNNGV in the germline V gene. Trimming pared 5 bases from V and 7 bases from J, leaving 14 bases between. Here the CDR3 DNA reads TGTGCCAGCAGCCTTTATCAAGGGATCGGGGAGCTGTTTTTT. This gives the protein CASSLYQGIGELFF.

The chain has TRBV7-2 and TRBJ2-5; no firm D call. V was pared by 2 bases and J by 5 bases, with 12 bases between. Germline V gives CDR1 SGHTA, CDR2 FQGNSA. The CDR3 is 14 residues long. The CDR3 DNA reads TGTGCCAGCAGCTTACCCCAAGAACACGAGACCCAGTACTTC. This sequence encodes CASSLPQEHETQYF.

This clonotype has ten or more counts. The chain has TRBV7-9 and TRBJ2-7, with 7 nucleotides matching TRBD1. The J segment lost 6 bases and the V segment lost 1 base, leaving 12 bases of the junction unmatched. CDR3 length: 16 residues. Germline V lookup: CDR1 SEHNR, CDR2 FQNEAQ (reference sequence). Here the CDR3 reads CASSLGDSRTVVEQYF. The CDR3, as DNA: TGTGCCAGCAGCTTAGGGGACAGCCGAACTGTGGTCGAGCAGTACTTC.

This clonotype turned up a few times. The CDR3, as DNA: TGTGCCAGTAGTATAGATCCCGGCTTGGGGGCCCCCTACGAGCAGTACTTC. This sequence encodes CASSIDPGLGAPYEQYF. The chain recombines TRBV19 with TRBJ2-7; the D gene is possibly TRBD1 (6 bases). Trimming pared 0 bases from V and 2 bases from J, leaving 17 bases between. Germline V gives CDR1 LNHDA, CDR2 SQIVND (reference sequence). The CDR3 extends over 17 amino acids.

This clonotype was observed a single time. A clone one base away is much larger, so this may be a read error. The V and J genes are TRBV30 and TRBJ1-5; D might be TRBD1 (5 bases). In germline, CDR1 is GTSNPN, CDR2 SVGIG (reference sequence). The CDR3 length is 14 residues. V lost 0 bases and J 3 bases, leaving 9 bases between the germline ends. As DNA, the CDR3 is TGTGCCTGGAGTGTACGGGGGTTCAATCAGCCCCAGCATTTT. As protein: CAWSVRGFNQPQHF. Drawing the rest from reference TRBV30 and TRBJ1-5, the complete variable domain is SQTIHQWPATLVQPVGSPLSLECTVEGTSNPNLYWYRQAAGRGLQLLFYSVGIGQISSEVPQNLSASRPQDRQFILSSKKLLLSDSGFYLCAWSVRGFNQPQHFGDGTRLSIL.

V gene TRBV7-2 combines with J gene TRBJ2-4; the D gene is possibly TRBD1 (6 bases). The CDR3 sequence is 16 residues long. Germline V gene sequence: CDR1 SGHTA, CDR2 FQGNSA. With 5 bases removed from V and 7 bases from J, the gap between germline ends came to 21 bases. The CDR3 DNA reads TGTGCCAGCAGCGACGTGGGGGCTAGCTTAGGCAACATTCAGTACTTC. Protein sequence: CASSDVGASLGNIQYF. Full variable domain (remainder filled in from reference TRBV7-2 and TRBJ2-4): GAGVSQSPSNKVTEKGKDVELRCDPISGHTALYWYRQSLGQGLEFLIYFQGNSAPDKSGLPSDRFSAERTGGSVSTLTIQRTQQEDSAVYLCASSDVGASLGNIQYFGAGTRLSVL.

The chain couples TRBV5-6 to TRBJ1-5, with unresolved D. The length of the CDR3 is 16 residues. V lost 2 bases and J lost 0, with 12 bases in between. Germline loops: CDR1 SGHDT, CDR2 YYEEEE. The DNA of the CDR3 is TGTGCCAGCAGCTTCGGCCCGTGGGATAGCAATCAGCCCCAGCATTTT. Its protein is CASSFGPWDSNQPQHF.

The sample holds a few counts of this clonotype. The CDR3 nucleotides read TGTGCCAGCAGCTTAGATCGGCGGGCCGGTACCGGGGAGCTGTTTTTT. This translates into CASSLDRRAGTGELFF. V gene TRBV7-9 combines with J gene TRBJ2-2, with D possibly matching TRBD2 (5 bases). V shed 1 base and J shed 5 bases, with 14 bases lying between them. CDR1 SEHNR and CDR2 FQNEAQ come from the germline V gene (reference sequence). The CDR3 has 16 residues.

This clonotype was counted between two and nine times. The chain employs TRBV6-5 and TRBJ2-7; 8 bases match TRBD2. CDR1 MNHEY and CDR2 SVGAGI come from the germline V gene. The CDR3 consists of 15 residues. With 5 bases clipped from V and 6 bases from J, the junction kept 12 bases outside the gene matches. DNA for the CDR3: TGTGCCAGCAGTCCCGGGGCGGGAGGCCCCTCCGAGCAGTACTTC. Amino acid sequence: CASSPGAGGPSEQYF.

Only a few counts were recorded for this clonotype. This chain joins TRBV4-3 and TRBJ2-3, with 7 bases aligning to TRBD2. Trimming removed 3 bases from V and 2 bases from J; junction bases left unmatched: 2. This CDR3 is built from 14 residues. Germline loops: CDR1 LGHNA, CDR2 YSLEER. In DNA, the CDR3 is TGCGCCAGCAGCCACGCGGGGGTCACAGATACGCAGTATTTT. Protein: CASSHAGVTDTQYF.

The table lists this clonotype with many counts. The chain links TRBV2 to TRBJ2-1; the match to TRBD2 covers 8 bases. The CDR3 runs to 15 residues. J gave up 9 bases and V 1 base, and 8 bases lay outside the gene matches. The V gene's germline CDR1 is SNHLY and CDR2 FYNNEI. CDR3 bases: TGTGCCAGCAGTGAAGAGACTAGCGCCGAATTTGAGCAGTTCTTC. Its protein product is CASSEETSAEFEQFF.

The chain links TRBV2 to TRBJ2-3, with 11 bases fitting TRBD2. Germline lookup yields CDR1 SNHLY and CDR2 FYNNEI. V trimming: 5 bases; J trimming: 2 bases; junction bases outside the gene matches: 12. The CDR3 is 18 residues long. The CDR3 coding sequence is TGTGCCAGCAGTTATGGACTAGCGGGTTTCCCCCCCACAGATACGCAGTATTTT. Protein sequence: CASSYGLAGFPPTDTQYF.

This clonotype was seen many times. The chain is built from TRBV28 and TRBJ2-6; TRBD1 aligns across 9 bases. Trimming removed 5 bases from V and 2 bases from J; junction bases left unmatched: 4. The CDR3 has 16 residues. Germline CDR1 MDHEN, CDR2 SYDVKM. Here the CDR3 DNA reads TGTGCCAGCAGTATAACAGGGGGCGCTGGGGCCAACGTCCTGACTTTC. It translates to CASSITGGAGANVLTF.

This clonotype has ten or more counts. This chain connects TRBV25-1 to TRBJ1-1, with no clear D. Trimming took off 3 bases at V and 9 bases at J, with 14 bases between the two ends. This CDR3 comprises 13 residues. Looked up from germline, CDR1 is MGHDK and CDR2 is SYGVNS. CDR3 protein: CASSDDLNPQAFF. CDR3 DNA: TGTGCCAGCAGTGACGACCTGAACCCTCAAGCTTTCTTT.

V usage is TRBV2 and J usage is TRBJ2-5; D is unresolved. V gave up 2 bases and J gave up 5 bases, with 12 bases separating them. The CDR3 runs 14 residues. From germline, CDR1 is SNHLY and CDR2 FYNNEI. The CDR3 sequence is CASSESPNSETQYF. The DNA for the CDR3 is TGTGCCAGCAGTGAAAGTCCTAATTCCGAGACCCAGTACTTC.

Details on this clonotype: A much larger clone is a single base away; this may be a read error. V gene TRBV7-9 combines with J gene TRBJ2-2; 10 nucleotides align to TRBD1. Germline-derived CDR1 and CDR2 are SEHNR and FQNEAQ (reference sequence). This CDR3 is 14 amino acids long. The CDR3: CASQTGGYTEELFF. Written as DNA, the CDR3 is TGTGCCAGCCAGACAGGGGGCTACACCGAGGAGCTGTTTTTT.

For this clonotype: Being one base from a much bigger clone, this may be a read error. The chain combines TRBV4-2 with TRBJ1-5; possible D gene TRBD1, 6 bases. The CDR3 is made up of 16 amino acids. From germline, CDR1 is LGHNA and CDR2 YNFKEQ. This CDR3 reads CGSSQDFTGRNQPQHF. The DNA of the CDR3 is TGTGGCAGCAGCCAAGATTTTACAGGGAGGAATCAGCCCCAGCATTTT.

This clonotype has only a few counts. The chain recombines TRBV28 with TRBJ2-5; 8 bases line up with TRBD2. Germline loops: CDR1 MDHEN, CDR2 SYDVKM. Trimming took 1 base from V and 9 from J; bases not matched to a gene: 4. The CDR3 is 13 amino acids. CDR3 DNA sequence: TGTGCCAGCAGTTTATCCGGGGGGGAGCCCCAGTACTTC. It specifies CASSLSGGEPQYF.

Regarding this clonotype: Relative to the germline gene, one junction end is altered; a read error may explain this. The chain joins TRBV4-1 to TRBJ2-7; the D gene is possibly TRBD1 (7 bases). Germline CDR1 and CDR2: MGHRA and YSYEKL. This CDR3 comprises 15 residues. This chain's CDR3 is CARSQGGTVAHEQYF. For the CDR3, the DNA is TGCGCCCGCAGCCAAGGCGGGACAGTAGCCCACGAGCAGTACTTC.